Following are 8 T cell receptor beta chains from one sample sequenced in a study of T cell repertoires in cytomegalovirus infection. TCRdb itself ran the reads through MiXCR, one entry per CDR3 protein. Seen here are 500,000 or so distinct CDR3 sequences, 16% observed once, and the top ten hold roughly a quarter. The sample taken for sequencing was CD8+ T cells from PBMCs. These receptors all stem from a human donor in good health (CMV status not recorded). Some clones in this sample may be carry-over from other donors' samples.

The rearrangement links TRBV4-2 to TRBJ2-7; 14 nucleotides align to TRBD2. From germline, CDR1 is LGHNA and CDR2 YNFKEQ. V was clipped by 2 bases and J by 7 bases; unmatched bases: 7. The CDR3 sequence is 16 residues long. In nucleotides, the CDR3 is TGTGCCAGCAGCCAATCCCGGACTAGCGGGAGGAGGGAGCAGTACTTC. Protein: CASSQSRTSGRREQYF.

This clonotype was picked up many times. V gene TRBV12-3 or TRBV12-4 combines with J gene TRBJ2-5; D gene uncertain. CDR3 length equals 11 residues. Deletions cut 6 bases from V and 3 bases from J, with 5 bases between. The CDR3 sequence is CASSWEETQYF. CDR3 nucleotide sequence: TGTGCCAGCAGCTGGGAAGAGACCCAGTACTTC.

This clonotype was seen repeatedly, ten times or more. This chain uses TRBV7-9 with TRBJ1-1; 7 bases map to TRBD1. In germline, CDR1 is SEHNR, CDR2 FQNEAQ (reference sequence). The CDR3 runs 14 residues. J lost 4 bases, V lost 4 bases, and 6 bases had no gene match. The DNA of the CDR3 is TGTGCCAGCAGCTCCATCGCAGGGGGCACTGAAGCTTTCTTT. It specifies CASSSIAGGTEAFF.

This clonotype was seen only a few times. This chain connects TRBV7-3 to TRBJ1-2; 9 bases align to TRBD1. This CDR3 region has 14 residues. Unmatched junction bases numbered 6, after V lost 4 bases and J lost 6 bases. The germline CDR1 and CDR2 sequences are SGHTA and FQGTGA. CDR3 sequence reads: CASSSTGTGNGYTF. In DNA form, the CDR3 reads TGTGCCAGCAGCTCAACCGGGACAGGGAATGGCTACACCTTC.

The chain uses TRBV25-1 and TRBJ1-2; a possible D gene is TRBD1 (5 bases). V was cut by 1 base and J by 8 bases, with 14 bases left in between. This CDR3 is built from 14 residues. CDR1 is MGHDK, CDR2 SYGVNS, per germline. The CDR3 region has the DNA TGTGCCAGCAGTGAATTTGAGGGGCCGCAAGGCTACACCTTC. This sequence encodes CASSEFEGPQGYTF.

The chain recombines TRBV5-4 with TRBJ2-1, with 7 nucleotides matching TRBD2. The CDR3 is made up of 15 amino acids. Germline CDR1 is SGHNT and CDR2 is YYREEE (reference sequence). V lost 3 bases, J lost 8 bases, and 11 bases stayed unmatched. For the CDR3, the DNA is TGTGCCAGCAGCTCTGAGAGGGAGGGCCGGGATGAGCAGTTCTTC. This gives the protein CASSSEREGRDEQFF.

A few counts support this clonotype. CDR3 sequence reads: CSVDGTSGTYNEQFF. The CDR3 DNA follows: TGCAGCGTTGATGGGACTAGCGGGACGTACAATGAGCAGTTCTTC. The V gene is TRBV29-1, the J gene TRBJ2-1, with TRBD2 matching 13 bases. The germline CDR1 and CDR2 sequences are SQVTM and ANQGSEA. V lost 3 bases, J lost 4 bases, and 3 bases stayed unmatched. The CDR3 length is 15 residues.

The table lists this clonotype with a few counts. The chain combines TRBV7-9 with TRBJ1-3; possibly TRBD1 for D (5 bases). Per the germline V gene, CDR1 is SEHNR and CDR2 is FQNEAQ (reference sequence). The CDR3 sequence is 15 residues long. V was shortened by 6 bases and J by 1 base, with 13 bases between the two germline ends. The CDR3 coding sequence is TGTGCCAGCAGTTCCCGAGGGGAATCTGGAAACACCATATATTTT. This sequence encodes CASSSRGESGNTIYF.